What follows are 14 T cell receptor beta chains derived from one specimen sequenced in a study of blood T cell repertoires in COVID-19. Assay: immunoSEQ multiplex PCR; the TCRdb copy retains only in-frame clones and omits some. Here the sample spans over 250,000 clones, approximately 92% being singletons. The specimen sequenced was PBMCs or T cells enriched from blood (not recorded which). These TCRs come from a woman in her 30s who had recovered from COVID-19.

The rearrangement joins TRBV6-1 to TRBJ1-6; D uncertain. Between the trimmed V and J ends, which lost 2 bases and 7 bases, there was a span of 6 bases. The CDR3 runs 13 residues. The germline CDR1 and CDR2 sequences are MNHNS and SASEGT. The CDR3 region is CASSEYKNSPLHF. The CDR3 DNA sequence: TGTGCCAGCAGTGAATATAAAAATTCACCCCTCCACTTT.

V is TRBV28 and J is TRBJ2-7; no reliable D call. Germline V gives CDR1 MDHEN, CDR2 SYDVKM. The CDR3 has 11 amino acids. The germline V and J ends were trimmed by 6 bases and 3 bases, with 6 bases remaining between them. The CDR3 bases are TGTGCCAGCAGGCACAACTACGAGCAGTACTTC. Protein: CASRHNYEQYF.

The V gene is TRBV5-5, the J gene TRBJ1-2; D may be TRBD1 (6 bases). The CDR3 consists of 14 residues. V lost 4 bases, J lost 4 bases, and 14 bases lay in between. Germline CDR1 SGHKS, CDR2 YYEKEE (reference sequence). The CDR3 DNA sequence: TGTGCCAGCAGCCAACAGGGACCGATCTATGGCTACACCTTC. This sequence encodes CASSQQGPIYGYTF.

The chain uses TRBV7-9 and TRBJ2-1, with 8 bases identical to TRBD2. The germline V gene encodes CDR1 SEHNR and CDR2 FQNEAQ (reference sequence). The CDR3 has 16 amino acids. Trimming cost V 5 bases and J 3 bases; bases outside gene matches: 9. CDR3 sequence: CASSNQRETFYNEQFF. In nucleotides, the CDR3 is TGTGCCAGCAGCAACCAGCGGGAGACCTTCTACAATGAGCAGTTCTTC. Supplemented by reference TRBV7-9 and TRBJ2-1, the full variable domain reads DTGVSQNPRHKITKRGQNVTFRCDPISEHNRLYWYRQTLGQGPEFLTYFQNEAQLEKSRLLSDRFSAERPKGSFSTLEIQRTEQGDSAMYLCASSNQRETFYNEQFFGPGTRLTVL.

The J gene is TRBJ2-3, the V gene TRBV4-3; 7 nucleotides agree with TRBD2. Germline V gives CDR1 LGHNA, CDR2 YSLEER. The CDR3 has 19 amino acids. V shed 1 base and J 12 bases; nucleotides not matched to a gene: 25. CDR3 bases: TGCGCCAGCAGCCAAGCAGTGACGGGGGAGGGATCAGGGAGGATCCGACAGTATTTT. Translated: CASSQAVTGEGSGRIRQYF.

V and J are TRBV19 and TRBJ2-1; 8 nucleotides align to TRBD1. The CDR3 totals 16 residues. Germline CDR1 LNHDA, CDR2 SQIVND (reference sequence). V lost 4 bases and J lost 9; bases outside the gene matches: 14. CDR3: CASSTDPWTGTIEQFF. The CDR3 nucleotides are TGTGCCAGTAGTACCGATCCCTGGACAGGGACCATTGAGCAGTTCTTC. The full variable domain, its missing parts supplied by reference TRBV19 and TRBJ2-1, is DGGITQSPKYLFRKEGQNVTLSCEQNLNHDAMYWYRQDPGQGLRLIYYSQIVNDFQKGDIAEGYSVSREKKESFPLTVTSAQKNPTAFYLCASSTDPWTGTIEQFFGPGTRLTVL.

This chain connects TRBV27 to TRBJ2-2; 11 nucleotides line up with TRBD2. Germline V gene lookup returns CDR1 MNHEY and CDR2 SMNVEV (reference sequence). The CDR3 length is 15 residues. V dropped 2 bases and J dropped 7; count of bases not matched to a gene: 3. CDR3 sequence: CASSLGTSGIGELFF. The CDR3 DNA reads TGTGCCAGCAGTTTAGGGACTAGCGGTATCGGGGAGCTGTTTTTT.

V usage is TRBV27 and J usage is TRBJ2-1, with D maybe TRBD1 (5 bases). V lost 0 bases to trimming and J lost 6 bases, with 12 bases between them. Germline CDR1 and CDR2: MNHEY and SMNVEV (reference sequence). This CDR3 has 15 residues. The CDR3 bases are TGTGCCAGCAGTTTATCTAACCAGGGCGGCAATGAGCAGTTCTTC. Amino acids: CASSLSNQGGNEQFF.

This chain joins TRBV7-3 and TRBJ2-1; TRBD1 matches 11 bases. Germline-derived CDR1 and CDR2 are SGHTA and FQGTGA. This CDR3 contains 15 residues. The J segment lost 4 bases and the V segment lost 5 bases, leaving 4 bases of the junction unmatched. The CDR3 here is CASSGQGARYNEQFF. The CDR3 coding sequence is TGTGCCAGCAGCGGACAGGGGGCGCGTTACAATGAGCAGTTCTTC.

CDR3 sequence reads: CASSRTANYGYTF. The DNA for the CDR3 is TGTGCCAGCAGTAGGACTGCTAACTATGGCTACACCTTC. The chain uses TRBV6-2 or TRBV6-3 and TRBJ1-2; D is unclear. This CDR3 spans 13 amino acids. Trimming cost V 5 bases and J 0 bases, with 7 bases left between them. Germline V CDR1 and CDR2: MNHEY, SVGEGT.

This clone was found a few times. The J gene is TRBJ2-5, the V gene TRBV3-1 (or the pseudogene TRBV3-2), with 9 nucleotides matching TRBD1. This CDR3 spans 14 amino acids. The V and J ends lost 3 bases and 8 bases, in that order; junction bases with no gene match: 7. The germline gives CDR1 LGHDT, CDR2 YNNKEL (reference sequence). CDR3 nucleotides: TGTGCCAGCAGCCACCGGGACAGGGAAGGAACCCAGTACTTC. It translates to CASSHRDREGTQYF.

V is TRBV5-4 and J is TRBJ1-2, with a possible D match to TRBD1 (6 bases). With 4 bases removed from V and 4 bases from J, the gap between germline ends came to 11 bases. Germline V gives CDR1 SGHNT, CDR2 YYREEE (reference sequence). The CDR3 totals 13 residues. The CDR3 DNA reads TGTGCCAGCAGCAGCAGGGGTTCCTATGGCTACACCTTC. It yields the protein CASSSRGSYGYTF. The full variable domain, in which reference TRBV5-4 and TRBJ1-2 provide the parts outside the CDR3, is ETGVTQSPTHLIKTRGQQVTLRCSSQSGHNTVSWYQQALGQGPQFIFQYYREEENGRGNFPPRFSGLQFPNYSSELNVNALELDDSALYLCASSSRGSYGYTFGSGTRLTVV.

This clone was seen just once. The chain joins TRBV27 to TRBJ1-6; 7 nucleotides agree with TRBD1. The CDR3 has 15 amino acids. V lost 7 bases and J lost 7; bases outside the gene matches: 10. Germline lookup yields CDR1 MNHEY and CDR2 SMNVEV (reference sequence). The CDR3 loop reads CASTIRQGLNSPLHF. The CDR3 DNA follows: TGTGCCAGCACTATCCGACAGGGTCTAAATTCACCCCTCCACTTT.

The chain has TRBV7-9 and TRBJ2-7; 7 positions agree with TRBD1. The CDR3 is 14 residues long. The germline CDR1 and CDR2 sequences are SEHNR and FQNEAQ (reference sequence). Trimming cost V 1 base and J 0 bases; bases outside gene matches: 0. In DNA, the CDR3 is TGTGCCAGCAGCTTAGGGACAGGCTCCTACGAGCAGTACTTC. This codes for CASSLGTGSYEQYF. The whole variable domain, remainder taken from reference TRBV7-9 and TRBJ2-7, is DTGVSQNPRHKITKRGQNVTFRCDPISEHNRLYWYRQTLGQGPEFLTYFQNEAQLEKSRLLSDRFSAERPKGSFSTLEIQRTEQGDSAMYLCASSLGTGSYEQYFGPGTRLTVT.